This T cell receptor beta chain was obtained from a study of cytomegalovirus exposure and HLA in healthy donors (dated by TCRdb to 2016 to 2017). As for the study more broadly: According to a later analysis, one platform produced both the roughly 110 validation repertoires and the 550 to 800 repertoires of the first cohort. The study was designed to test whether signatures of past pathogen exposure could be identified by cataloging public T cell receptors. A separate validation cohort of 100 to 150 different subjects was used in addition to the approximately 670-subject first cohort. To predict cytomegalovirus infection status, the study brought together high-throughput TCR immunosequencing, statistical association of individual TCRs with disease status, and machine learning.

On this clone itself: No antigen is known for it. It has no much larger one-base neighbor in the sample; base qualities were not kept.

The study at large found these results: It was suggested by the authors that the approach could potentially be generalized to other disease states and immunological phenotypes. The validation cohort had no HLA typing available for a later analysis, so co-occurrence within that cohort was assessed over all 120 or so repertoires. The classifier was reported to diagnose cytomegalovirus status with high specificity and sensitivity in both the original cohort and the validation cohort. While some public TCRs were present in many individuals, most TCR sequences turned up only very rarely across donors. The study listed approximately 150 TCR beta chains as associated with cytomegalovirus. A later analysis found that TCRs clustered in the first cohort also tended to co-occur in the 95 to 150 validation repertoires, with 90% to 95% of cluster scores above 0. In vitro tests confirmed that a few of the cytomegalovirus-associated TCR beta chains recognize cytomegalovirus antigens.

Including cysteine and phenylalanine, the CDR3 has 14 amino acids. Left in the record is the CDR3 DNA by itself, 42 bases read in frame from the first base. Cut back by 3 bases and 5 bases, the V and J ends lie 13 bases apart. CDR1 and CDR2 (SGHTA, FQGNSA) derive from the germline V gene. Library preparation was by the immunoSEQ multiplex PCR assay. The study's processing was this. To diagnose cytomegalovirus status from the catalog of TCR beta chain sequences, a statistical classification framework was built. The immuneACCESS repertoire file appears here via TCRdb, limited to in-frame rearrangements. These files lack a portion of the clones; in checked studies, under half of the deficit traces to unresolved V genes, and the cause of the others is not known. V and J calls and clone size are those listed in that table; D and trimming were worked out from the DNA. In this sample the table shows 68,000 or so clones, approximately 91% of which occur a single time. The ten largest clones take up roughly 3.1% of the sample.

Separate from the roughly 700-subject first cohort, the validation cohort of roughly 110 subjects was the group to which the donors belonged. The TCR was taken from a man aged 18 to 35 in good health and CMV-seronegative. Sequencing was performed on PBMCs. The receptor chain draws on TRBV7-2 and TRBJ1-1, with an unclear D gene assignment. The CDR3 corresponds to CASSFYGVKTEAFF. The nucleotide sequence reads TGTGCCAGCAGCTTCTATGGTGTTAAGACTGAAGCTTTCTTT.